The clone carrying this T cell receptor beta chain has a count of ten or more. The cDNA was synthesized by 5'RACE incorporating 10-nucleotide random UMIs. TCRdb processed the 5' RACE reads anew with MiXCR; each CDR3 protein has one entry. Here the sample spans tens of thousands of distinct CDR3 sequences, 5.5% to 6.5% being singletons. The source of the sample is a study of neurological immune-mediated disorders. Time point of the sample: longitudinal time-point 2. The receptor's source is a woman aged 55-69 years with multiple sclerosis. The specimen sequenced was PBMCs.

CDR3 sequence (DNA): TGCGCCAGCAGCCAAGGAGAGACTATCGGCTTGTCTTTCTTT. Translation: CASSQGETIGLSFF. The chain links TRBV4-1 to TRBJ1-1, with D hard to call. Germline assignment: CDR1 MGHRA and CDR2 YSYEKL. This CDR3 is 14 amino acids long. The V gene lost 1 base and the J gene lost 12 bases, with 18 bases spanning the gap.